The present T cell receptor beta chain was sequenced within a study of cytomegalovirus exposure and HLA in healthy donors (dated by TCRdb to the late 2010s). Regarding the study in general: According to a later analysis, the 110 or so validation repertoires were produced on the same platform as the 680 or so repertoires of the first cohort. The study aimed to test whether cataloging public T cell receptors could reveal signatures of past pathogen exposure. A separate validation cohort of approximately 130 different subjects was used in addition to the approximately 700-subject first cohort. To predict cytomegalovirus infection status, the study brought together high-throughput TCR immunosequencing, statistical association of individual TCRs with disease status, and machine learning.

The donors belonged to the validation cohort of around 120 subjects, which was separate from the roughly 680-subject first cohort. Counted from cysteine to phenylalanine, this CDR3 has 15 amino acids. Only CDR3 DNA is held: 45 bases, read in frame from base 1. CDR1 and CDR2, looked up from the germline V gene, are SGDLS and YYNGEE. V is trimmed back by 2 bases and J by 4 bases, and the junction contains 4 bases that no gene match accounts for. Library method: the immunoSEQ multiplex PCR assay. In the authors' own workflow: A statistical classification framework was built to diagnose cytomegalovirus status from the catalog of TCR beta chain sequences. TCRdb stores this immuneACCESS table with in-frame sequences only. Part of the clones is absent; in the studies checked, under half of the shortfall reflects unresolved V genes, and no reason is known for the rest. V, J and clone size are taken as reported in that table, and D and trimming were inferred from the DNA itself. The sample data list some 45,000 clones, and 80% to 95% of these were observed just once. The top ten clones comprise 5% to 6% of the sample.

Results and caveats for the whole study, not just this receptor: In the study, around 150 TCR beta chains were listed as associated with cytomegalovirus. Subsequent analysis determined that TCRs grouped into clusters in the first cohort also showed a tendency toward co-occurrence across the roughly 120 validation repertoires, and 85% to 95% of cluster scores exceeded 0. In vitro tests confirmed that a few of the cytomegalovirus-associated TCR beta chains recognize cytomegalovirus antigens. A later analysis lacked HLA typing for the validation cohort, so it scored co-occurrence in that cohort across all 110 or so repertoires. Most TCR sequences were observed very rarely across donors, whereas some public TCRs were present in many individuals. The classifier was reported to diagnose cytomegalovirus status with high specificity and sensitivity in both the original and validation cohorts. The authors suggested that the approach could potentially be extended to other disease states and immunological phenotypes.

This clone has more than one count but fewer than ten. The target of this receptor is not known. No much larger clone is present one base from it, and per-base qualities are unavailable. The sample was PBMCs. The TCR was taken from a man between 18 and 29 years old in good health and CMV-seronegative. The chain is encoded by TRBV9 joined to TRBJ2-1, and TRBD2 aligns with 9 junction nucleotides. The nucleotide sequence is TGTGCCAGCAGCGTCACTAGCGGGTTGTACAATGAGCAGTTCTTC. This translates into CASSVTSGLYNEQFF.